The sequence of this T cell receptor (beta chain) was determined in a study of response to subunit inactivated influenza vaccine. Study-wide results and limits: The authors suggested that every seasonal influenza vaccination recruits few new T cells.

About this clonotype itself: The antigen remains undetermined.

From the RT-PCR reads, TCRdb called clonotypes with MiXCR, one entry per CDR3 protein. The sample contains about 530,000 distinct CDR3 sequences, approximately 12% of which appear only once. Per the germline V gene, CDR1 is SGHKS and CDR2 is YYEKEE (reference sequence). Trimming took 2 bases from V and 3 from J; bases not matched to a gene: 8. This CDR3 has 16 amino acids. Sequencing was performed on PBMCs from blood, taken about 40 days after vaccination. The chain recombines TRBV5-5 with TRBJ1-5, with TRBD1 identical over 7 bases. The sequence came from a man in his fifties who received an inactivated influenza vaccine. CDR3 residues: CASSFTTGQNNQPQHF. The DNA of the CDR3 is TGTGCCAGCAGCTTCACGACAGGGCAAAACAATCAGCCCCAGCATTTT.